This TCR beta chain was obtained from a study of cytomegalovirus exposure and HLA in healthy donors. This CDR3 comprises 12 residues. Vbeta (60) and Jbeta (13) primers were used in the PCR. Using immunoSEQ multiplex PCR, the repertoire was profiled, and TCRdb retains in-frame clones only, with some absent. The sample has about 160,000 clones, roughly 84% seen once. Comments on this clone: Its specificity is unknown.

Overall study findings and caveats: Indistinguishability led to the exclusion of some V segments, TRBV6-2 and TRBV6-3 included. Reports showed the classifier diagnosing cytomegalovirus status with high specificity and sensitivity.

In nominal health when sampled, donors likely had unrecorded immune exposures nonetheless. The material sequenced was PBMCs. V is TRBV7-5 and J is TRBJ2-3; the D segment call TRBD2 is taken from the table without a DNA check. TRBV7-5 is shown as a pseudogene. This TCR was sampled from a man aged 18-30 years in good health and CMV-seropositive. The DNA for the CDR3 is TGTGCCAGAAGCTTCTGCACAGATACGCAGTATTTT. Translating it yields CARSFCTDTQYF.